The 15 T cell receptor beta chains below come from one sample, sequenced in a study of T cell responses to AZD1222 COVID-19 vaccine. Here immunoSEQ multiplex PCR was the method, and the copy in TCRdb shows in-frame clones only, minus some. The sample includes tens of thousands of clones, about 83% seen only once; the top ten take about 7%. The source was peripheral blood, collected on day 0 of AZD1222 vaccination. The receptor set was obtained from an adult in good health.

CDR3: CSVVRQGGTEAFF. The CDR3 bases are TGCAGCGTTGTTAGGCAGGGCGGCACTGAAGCTTTCTTT. The rearrangement links TRBV29-1 to TRBJ1-1; perhaps TRBD1 as D (5 bases). Trimming left V 4 bases short and J 4 bases short, with 13 bases between. CDR3 length: 13 amino acids. Germline loops: CDR1 SQVTM, CDR2 ANQGSEA.

The chain combines TRBV7-9 with TRBJ2-2; no definite D call. The CDR3 is 15 amino acids. The V end was cut by 5 bases, the J end by 3 bases, with 13 bases between. Germline V gives CDR1 SEHNR, CDR2 FQNEAQ (reference sequence). The CDR3 coding sequence is TGTGCCAGCAGCCGAGCAGTCTTGGACACCGGGGAGCTGTTTTTT. This gives the protein CASSRAVLDTGELFF. The variable domain in full, with the rest retrieved from reference TRBV7-9 and TRBJ2-2, is DTGVSQNPRHKITKRGQNVTFRCDPISEHNRLYWYRQTLGQGPEFLTYFQNEAQLEKSRLLSDRFSAERPKGSFSTLEIQRTEQGDSAMYLCASSRAVLDTGELFFGEGSRLTVL.

J is TRBJ1-2 and V is TRBV11-2, with unresolved D. This CDR3 has 11 residues. The V end lost 1 base, the J end lost 7 bases, and 4 bases lay between the germline ends. CDR1 is SGHAT, CDR2 FQNNGV, per germline. The CDR3 nucleotides are TGTGCCAGCAGCTTAGGAGTTGGCTACACCTTC. Amino acid sequence: CASSLGVGYTF.

The genes are TRBV4-1 and TRBJ2-5; 8 bases are a match to TRBD2. Germline values: CDR1 MGHRA, CDR2 YSYEKL. There are 16 residues in the CDR3. V trimming: 1 base; J trimming: 5 bases; junction bases outside the gene matches: 9. The CDR3 coding sequence is TGCGCCAGCAGCCAAGGGGTTCGTAGCGGGGCGGAGACCCAGTACTTC. Protein product: CASSQGVRSGAETQYF.

This chain joins TRBV15 and TRBJ1-2; perhaps TRBD1 as D (6 bases). The CDR3 extends over 14 amino acids. Trimming removed 0 bases from V and 8 bases from J, with 13 bases in between. Germline CDR1 and CDR2: LNHNV and YYDKDF (reference sequence). The CDR3 loop reads CATSRDLQGEGYTF. The CDR3 nucleotides are TGTGCCACCAGCAGAGATCTACAGGGTGAAGGCTACACCTTC.

V usage is TRBV4-2 and J usage is TRBJ2-7, with TRBD2 matching 12 bases. Germline lookup yields CDR1 LGHNA and CDR2 YNFKEQ. Trimming at V came to 5 bases and at J to 4 bases, leaving 3 bases not matched to a gene. The CDR3 loop spans 14 amino acids. CDR3 region: CASSTTSGGYEQYF. The CDR3 DNA follows: TGTGCCAGCAGCACGACTAGCGGGGGTTACGAGCAGTACTTC.

The chain carries TRBV7-2 and TRBJ1-4, with a possible D match to TRBD1 (5 bases). Trimming left V 4 bases short and J 0 bases short, with 9 bases between. This CDR3 contains 15 residues. Germline CDR1 reads SGHTA; CDR2 reads FQGNSA. This CDR3 is CASSYRGATNEKLFF. In DNA, the CDR3 is TGTGCCAGCAGCTACCGGGGCGCAACTAATGAAAAACTGTTTTTT.

The chain joins TRBV7-7 to TRBJ2-7, with 7 bases matching TRBD1. Germline loops: CDR1 SSHAT, CDR2 FNYEAQ (reference sequence). The CDR3 contains 15 residues. Unmatched junction bases numbered 10, after V lost 3 bases and J lost 5 bases. In nucleotides, the CDR3 is TGTGCCAGCAGCTTGGAACCGAGGGGGCTCCACGAGCAGTACTTC. Its protein is CASSLEPRGLHEQYF.

This chain connects TRBV19 to TRBJ1-6, with D tentatively TRBD1 (6 bases). The CDR3 consists of 15 residues. Trimming took off 2 bases at V and 6 bases at J, with 11 bases between the two ends. Per germline, CDR1 LNHDA and CDR2 SQIVND (reference sequence). The CDR3 DNA follows: TGTGCCAGTAGTATATCGGCCAGGGGTAATTCACCCCTCCACTTT. It encodes CASSISARGNSPLHF.

As concerns this clone: Other DNA variants within this sample encode the same CDR3. This chain joins TRBV7-9 and TRBJ2-7; D remains ambiguous. This CDR3 is built from 12 residues. Germline CDR1 and CDR2: SEHNR and FQNEAQ (reference sequence). V lost 1 base and J lost 4, with 5 bases in between. The CDR3 bases are TGTGCCAGCAGCTTAGGTTCTTACGAGCAGTACTTC. It codes for CASSLGSYEQYF.

The chain joins TRBV10-3 to TRBJ1-5; TRBD1 aligns across 10 bases. Trimming took 10 bases from V and 6 from J; bases not matched to a gene: 3. In germline, CDR1 is ENHRY, CDR2 SYGVKD. This CDR3 is 12 amino acids long. The CDR3 nucleotides are TGTGCCACAGGACAGGGGGTTCAGCCCCAGCATTTT. It encodes CATGQGVQPQHF.

The chain employs TRBV9 and TRBJ1-2, with D hard to call. Germline CDR1 SGDLS, CDR2 YYNGEE. This CDR3 has 13 amino acids. The ends were cut back, 0 bases at V and 2 bases at J, with 5 bases in the middle. Here the CDR3 DNA reads TGTGCCAGCAGCGTAGGCCAGAACTATGGCTACACCTTC. The encoded protein is CASSVGQNYGYTF.

The CDR3 is CASSFGGNSPLHF. In nucleotides, the CDR3 is TGTGCCAGCAGCTTCGGGGGTAATTCACCCCTCCACTTT. V usage is TRBV11-3 and J usage is TRBJ1-6; TRBD1 might be the D (5 bases). The CDR3 is 13 amino acids. Trimming took off 3 bases at V and 6 bases at J, with 6 bases between the two ends. Germline CDR1 SGHNT, CDR2 YENEEA. The whole variable domain, remainder taken from reference TRBV11-3 and TRBJ1-6, is EAGVVQSPRYKIIEKKQPVAFWCNPISGHNTLYWYLQNLGQGPELLIRYENEEAVDDSQLPKDRFSAERLKGVDSTLKIQPAELGDSAVYLCASSFGGNSPLHFGNGTRLTVT.

The rearrangement joins TRBV11-2 to TRBJ1-1, with D uncertain. Trimming pared 6 bases from V and 0 bases from J, leaving 17 bases between. Germline CDR1 SGHAT, CDR2 FQNNGV. The CDR3 length is 16 residues. CDR3 loop: CASSPSPGPLNTEAFF. CDR3 nucleotides: TGTGCCAGCAGTCCTTCGCCCGGACCGTTGAACACTGAAGCTTTCTTT.

The table lists this clone with a few counts. The genes are TRBV4-2 and TRBJ1-1; TRBD1 matches 7 bases. Germline assignment: CDR1 LGHNA and CDR2 YNFKEQ. Losses at the gene ends were 4 bases for V and 5 bases for J; bases not matched to a gene: 13. CDR3 size: 16 residues. In DNA form, the CDR3 reads TGTGCCAGCAGCCCAGAGGTCGGAGGGGGCCGTACTGAAGCTTTCTTT. Translation gives CASSPEVGGGRTEAFF.